This TCR beta chain was sequenced during a study of cytomegalovirus exposure and HLA in healthy donors. Researchers ran the PCR with 60 Vbeta and 13 Jbeta primers. Data came from immunoSEQ multiplex PCR; TCRdb stores just in-frame clones and leaves some out. The sample consists of approximately 97,000 clones, about three quarters of them appearing once. The CDR3 covers 13 residues. Germline V lookup: CDR1 SQVTM, CDR2 ANQGSEA. Deletions cut 7 bases from V and 4 bases from J, with 13 bases between. The sequencing sample was made of PBMCs. The sequence was collected from a man aged 40-50 years in good health and CMV-seronegative. The V and J genes are TRBV29-1 and TRBJ2-2; D may be TRBD1 (5 bases). DNA of the CDR3: TGCAGCGGGGGCTCACTTATCACCGGGGAGCTGTTTTTT. Translating gives CSGGSLITGELFF.